Here is one T cell receptor (beta chain) with its context. These data belong to a study of blood T cells in healthy people across ages. Extraction of total RNA produced a minimum of 6 micrograms from each sample. Primers used in a second PCR of roughly 7 to 11 cycles were a sample-barcoded 5' primer and a J-beta primer mix. TCRdb ran MiXCR on the 5' RACE reads and lists one entry per CDR3 protein. This sample carries about 1.6 million distinct CDR3 sequences, roughly a third of them seen once, and the ten largest clones take 10% to 12%. Germline-derived CDR1 and CDR2 are SGHAT and FQNNGV. Between the trimmed V and J ends, which lost 4 bases and 5 bases, there was a span of 21 bases. The CDR3 is 16 residues long.

Input material: blood. The chain joins TRBV11-2 to TRBJ2-7; the D call may be TRBD1 or TRBD2 (5 bases each). This TCR was sampled from a woman aged 25-40 years in good health. The CDR3 loop reads CASSSGHGRDPHEQYF. CDR3 nucleotide sequence: TGTGCCAGCAGCTCAGGTCATGGCAGGGACCCCCACGAGCAGTACTTC.